What follows describes a single TCR beta chain. The protocol was immunoSEQ multiplex PCR, while the TCRdb copy is restricted to in-frame clones and leaves out a portion. The sample carries 500,000 to 850,000 clones, about 89% recorded once. Trimming pared 3 bases from V and 8 bases from J, leaving 11 bases between. The CDR3 sequence is 13 residues long. CDR1 and CDR2 (germline): LNHDA, SQIVND (reference sequence). The data were obtained in a study of shared T cell receptors in the human thymus. This sample also appeared in a second study, on human thymus T cells. Per that study: Samples came from healthy Finnish infants during open corrective cardiac surgery. The source of the thymus tissue was resections taken during corrective heart surgery.

The sequenced sample consisted of thymocytes. The receptor's source is a boy younger than two with a congenital heart defect. This chain uses TRBV19 with TRBJ1-3; tentative D call: TRBD1 (6 bases). The chain's CDR3 is CASSILRGHTIYF. CDR3 bases: TGTGCCAGTAGTATTCTCAGGGGCCACACCATATATTTT.